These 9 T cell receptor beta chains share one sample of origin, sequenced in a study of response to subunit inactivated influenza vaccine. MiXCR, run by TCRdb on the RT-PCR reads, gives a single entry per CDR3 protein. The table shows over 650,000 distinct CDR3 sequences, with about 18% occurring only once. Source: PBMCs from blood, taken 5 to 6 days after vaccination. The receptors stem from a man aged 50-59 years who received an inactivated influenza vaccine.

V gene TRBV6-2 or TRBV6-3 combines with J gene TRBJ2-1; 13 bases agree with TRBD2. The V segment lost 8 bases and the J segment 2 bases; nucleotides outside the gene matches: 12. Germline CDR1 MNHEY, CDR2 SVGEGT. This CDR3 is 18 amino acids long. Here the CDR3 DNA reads TGTGCCAGCGGCAGGACTAGCGGGAGTGTTAGCACCTACAATGAGCAGTTCTTC. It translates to CASGRTSGSVSTYNEQFF.

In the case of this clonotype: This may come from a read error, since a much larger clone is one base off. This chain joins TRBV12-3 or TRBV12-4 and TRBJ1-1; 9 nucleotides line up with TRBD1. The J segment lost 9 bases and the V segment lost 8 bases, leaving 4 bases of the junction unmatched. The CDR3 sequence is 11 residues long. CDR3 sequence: CASCGTGKAFF. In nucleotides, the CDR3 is TGTGCCAGCTGTGGGACAGGGAAAGCTTTCTTT.

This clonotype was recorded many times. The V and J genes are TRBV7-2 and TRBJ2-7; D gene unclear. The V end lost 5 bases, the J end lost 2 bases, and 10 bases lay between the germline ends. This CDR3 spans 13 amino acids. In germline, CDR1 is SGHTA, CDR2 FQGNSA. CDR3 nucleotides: TGTGCCAGCAGCCTTGGAAACCCCTACGAGCAGTACTTC. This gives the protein CASSLGNPYEQYF.

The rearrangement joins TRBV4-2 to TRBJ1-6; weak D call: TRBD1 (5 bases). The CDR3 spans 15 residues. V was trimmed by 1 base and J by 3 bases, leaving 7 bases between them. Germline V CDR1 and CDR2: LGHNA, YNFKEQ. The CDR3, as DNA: TGTGCCAGCAGCCAAGTTGGGGGCTATAATTCACCCCTCCACTTT. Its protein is CASSQVGGYNSPLHF.

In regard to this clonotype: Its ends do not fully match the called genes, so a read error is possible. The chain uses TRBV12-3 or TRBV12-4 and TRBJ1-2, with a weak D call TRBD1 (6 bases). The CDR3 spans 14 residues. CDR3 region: CASSSRDTFYGYPF. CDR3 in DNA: TGTGCCAGCAGTTCCAGGGACACCTTCTATGGCTACCCCTTC.

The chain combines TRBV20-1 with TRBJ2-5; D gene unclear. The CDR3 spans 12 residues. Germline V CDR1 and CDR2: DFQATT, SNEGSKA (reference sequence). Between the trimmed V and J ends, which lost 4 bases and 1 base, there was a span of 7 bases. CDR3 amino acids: CSANYPQETQYF. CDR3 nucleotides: TGCAGTGCTAATTACCCCCAAGAGACCCAGTACTTC.

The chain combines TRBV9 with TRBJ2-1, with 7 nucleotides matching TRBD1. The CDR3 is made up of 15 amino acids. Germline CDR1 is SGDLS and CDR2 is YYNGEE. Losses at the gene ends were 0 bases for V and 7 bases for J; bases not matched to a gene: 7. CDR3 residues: CASSVGTGPRNEQFF. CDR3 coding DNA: TGTGCCAGCAGCGTAGGGACAGGTCCTAGGAATGAGCAGTTCTTC.

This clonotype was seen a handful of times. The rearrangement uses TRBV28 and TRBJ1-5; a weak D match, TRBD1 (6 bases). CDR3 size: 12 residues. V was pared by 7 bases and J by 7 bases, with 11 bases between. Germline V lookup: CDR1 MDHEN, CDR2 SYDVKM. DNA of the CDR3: TGTGCCAGCACCCAACAGGGACAGCCCCAGCATTTT. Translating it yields CASTQQGQPQHF.

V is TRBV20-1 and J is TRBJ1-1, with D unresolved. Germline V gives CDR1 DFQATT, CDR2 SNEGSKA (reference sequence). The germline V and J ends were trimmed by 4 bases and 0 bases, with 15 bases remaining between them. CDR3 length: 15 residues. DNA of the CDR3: TGCAGTGCTACAAAGGACGGACCGATGAACACTGAAGCTTTCTTT. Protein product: CSATKDGPMNTEAFF.